One and the same sample provided the 14 T cell receptor beta chains below, sequenced in a study of T cell responses to AZD1222 COVID-19 vaccine. Sequenced by immunoSEQ multiplex PCR; TCRdb stores in-frame clones only, minus some. The sample has roughly 150,000 clones, just under 95% seen once. The sequenced sample was peripheral blood, obtained 28 days after the second AZD1222 dose. Source of these receptors: an adult who received the AZD1222 COVID-19 vaccine.

The J gene is TRBJ1-1, the V gene TRBV5-6; TRBD1 matches 8 bases. Germline V gives CDR1 SGHDT, CDR2 YYEEEE. The J segment lost 3 bases and the V segment lost 3 bases, leaving 4 bases of the junction unmatched. CDR3 length equals 14 residues. The CDR3 coding sequence is TGTGCCAGCAGCTGGACAGGGTCTTACACTGAAGCTTTCTTT. Translating it yields CASSWTGSYTEAFF.

The chain joins TRBV5-4 to TRBJ2-5, with 11 bases aligning to TRBD1. The CDR3 has 15 residues. The trim removed 0 bases at V and 4 bases at J, leaving 2 bases unmatched. Germline CDR1 and CDR2: SGHNT and YYREEE (reference sequence). The CDR3, as DNA: TGTGCCAGCAGCTTGGTAGGGACAGGGGGAGAGACCCAGTACTTC. It yields the protein CASSLVGTGGETQYF.

The gene calls are TRBV15 and TRBJ1-6, with unresolved D. There are 14 residues in the CDR3. Trimming stripped 0 bases from V and 9 bases from J, with 9 bases between. Germline assignment: CDR1 LNHNV and CDR2 YYDKDF (reference sequence). For the CDR3, the DNA is TGTGCCACCAGCAGAGATAGCCTGAGTTCACCCCTCCACTTT. Encoded protein: CATSRDSLSSPLHF. The full variable domain, rest sourced from reference TRBV15 and TRBJ1-6, is DAMVIQNPRYQVTQFGKPVTLSCSQTLNHNVMYWYQQKSSQAPKLLFHYYDKDFNNEADTPDNFQSRRPNTSFCFLDIRSPGLGDTAMYLCATSRDSLSSPLHFGNGTRLTVT.

V and J are TRBV19 and TRBJ2-6, with D possibly TRBD1 on 5 matching bases. The CDR3 length is 16 residues. Looked up from germline, CDR1 is LNHDA and CDR2 is SQIVND (reference sequence). With 7 bases removed from V and 1 base from J, the gap between germline ends came to 14 bases. The CDR3 sequence is CASTQGDPSGANVLTF. CDR3 in DNA: TGTGCCAGTACCCAGGGTGACCCATCTGGGGCCAACGTCCTGACTTTC. Combining the CDR3 with reference TRBV19 and TRBJ2-6 gives the whole variable domain DGGITQSPKYLFRKEGQNVTLSCEQNLNHDAMYWYRQDPGQGLRLIYYSQIVNDFQKGDIAEGYSVSREKKESFPLTVTSAQKNPTAFYLCASTQGDPSGANVLTFGAGSRLTVL.

This clone was detected once. The chain employs TRBV9 and TRBJ2-3; D is possibly TRBD2 (7 bases). Germline CDR1 and CDR2: SGDLS and YYNGEE. The CDR3 consists of 15 residues. V was shortened by 5 bases and J by 1 base, with 14 bases between the two germline ends. Here the CDR3 reads CASRPRGAGTDTQYF. As DNA, the CDR3 is TGTGCCAGCAGACCACGGGGGGCGGGCACAGATACGCAGTATTTT.

This clone was counted a few times. The J gene is TRBJ1-6, the V gene TRBV15; D is unresolved. Per the germline V gene, CDR1 is LNHNV and CDR2 is YYDKDF (reference sequence). Trimming removed 9 bases from V and 7 bases from J, with 16 bases in between. This CDR3 is 14 amino acids long. In DNA form, the CDR3 reads TGTGCCACGTCGGCCGGACGGGAAAATTCACCCCTCCACTTT. It yields the protein CATSAGRENSPLHF. The variable domain in full, with the rest retrieved from reference TRBV15 and TRBJ1-6, is DAMVIQNPRYQVTQFGKPVTLSCSQTLNHNVMYWYQQKSSQAPKLLFHYYDKDFNNEADTPDNFQSRRPNTSFCFLDIRSPGLGDTAMYLCATSAGRENSPLHFGNGTRLTVT.

This chain connects TRBV28 to TRBJ1-1; D is ambiguous. The germline gives CDR1 MDHEN, CDR2 SYDVKM. V gave up 3 bases and J gave up 1 base, with 9 bases separating them. CDR3 size: 14 residues. CDR3 sequence reads: CASSLQYWNTEAFF. The CDR3 region has the DNA TGTGCCAGCAGTTTGCAATACTGGAACACTGAAGCTTTCTTT.

The J gene is TRBJ2-5, the V gene TRBV9; 7 bases are shared with TRBD2. J lost 6 bases, V lost 0 bases, and 8 bases had no gene match. The V gene's germline CDR1 is SGDLS and CDR2 YYNGEE. The CDR3 has 15 residues. This chain's CDR3 is CASSVGLGEGQTQYF. CDR3 nucleotide sequence: TGTGCCAGCAGCGTAGGTCTGGGGGAGGGTCAGACCCAGTACTTC.

This clone was counted once. The V and J genes are TRBV19 and TRBJ1-5; D ambiguous. CDR1 is LNHDA and CDR2 is SQIVND in the germline V gene (reference sequence). The CDR3 totals 15 residues. Trimming pared 1 base from V and 3 bases from J, leaving 10 bases between. The CDR3 DNA reads TGTGCCAGTAGTATAGGTCAGGCATTCAATCAGCCCCAGCATTTT. This sequence encodes CASSIGQAFNQPQHF.

This rearrangement joins TRBV9 to TRBJ1-2, with D perhaps TRBD1 (6 bases). The CDR3 totals 15 residues. Germline V gives CDR1 SGDLS, CDR2 YYNGEE. V gave up 3 bases and J gave up 4 bases, with 16 bases separating them. The CDR3 loop reads CASSGTQGLGYGYTF. CDR3 sequence (DNA): TGTGCCAGCAGCGGAACCCAGGGGCTGGGCTATGGCTACACCTTC.

This rearrangement joins TRBV13 to TRBJ2-3; TRBD2 is a possible D gene (7 bases). CDR3 length: 16 residues. The ends were cut back, 1 base at V and 5 bases at J, with 16 bases in the middle. CDR1 is PRHDT and CDR2 is FYEKMQ in the germline V gene (reference sequence). The CDR3 DNA reads as TGTGCCAGCAGCTTAGTATTGTGGGGGGGCCAAGATACGCAGTATTTT. It encodes CASSLVLWGGQDTQYF. The variable domain in full, with the rest retrieved from reference TRBV13 and TRBJ2-3, is AAGVIQSPRHLIKEKRETATLKCYPIPRHDTVYWYQQGPGQDPQFLISFYEKMQSDKGSIPDRFSAQQFSDYHSELNMSSLELGDSALYFCASSLVLWGGQDTQYFGPGTRLTVL.

The table lists this clone with a few counts. The rearrangement uses TRBV6-4 and TRBJ1-2; TRBD1 might be the D (6 bases). With 0 bases removed from V and 4 bases from J, the gap between germline ends came to 15 bases. From germline, CDR1 is MRHNA and CDR2 SNTAGT. This CDR3 has 16 residues. CDR3 region: CASSDSTGGPTYGYTF. DNA for the CDR3: TGTGCCAGCAGTGACTCGACGGGGGGCCCTACCTATGGCTACACCTTC.

The rearrangement joins TRBV30 to TRBJ1-5; D is unclear. Trimming removed 2 bases at V and 7 bases at J, with 9 bases between. Germline-derived CDR1 and CDR2 are GTSNPN and SVGIG (reference sequence). This CDR3 is 12 amino acids long. CDR3 in DNA: TGTGCCTGGAGTCTCAAGACCCAGCCCCAGCATTTT. It codes for CAWSLKTQPQHF. Supplemented by reference TRBV30 and TRBJ1-5, the full variable domain reads SQTIHQWPATLVQPVGSPLSLECTVEGTSNPNLYWYRQAAGRGLQLLFYSVGIGQISSEVPQNLSASRPQDRQFILSSKKLLLSDSGFYLCAWSLKTQPQHFGDGTRLSIL.

This chain links TRBV5-4 with TRBJ2-7; the D call may be TRBD1 or TRBD2 (6 bases each). Germline CDR1 SGHNT, CDR2 YYREEE (reference sequence). Trimming removed 2 bases at V and 0 bases at J, with 9 bases between. This CDR3 region has 14 residues. The CDR3 bases are TGTGCCAGCAGCTTTGGGGGGCCCTCCTACGAGCAGTACTTC. It translates to CASSFGGPSYEQYF.